These T cell receptor beta chains were read from a single sample in a study of patients and donors after allogeneic stem cell transplantation. MiXCR was run by TCRdb on the RT-PCR reads, yielding one entry per CDR3 protein. The sample lists about 960,000 distinct CDR3 sequences; 15% to 20% were seen once. What was sequenced was blood, either unsorted or a sorted T cell fraction (not recorded which). The source of these receptors is a human donor who was either an allogeneic HSCT recipient or a stem cell or donor lymphocyte infusion donor (not recorded which). It is not recorded whose cells these are; they may come from a transplant donor. Both conserved end residues are trimmed from each CDR3. Each record gives: J gene, CDR3 length, V gene, CDR3 protein.

TRBJ1-1,11,TRBV6-1,ASSLSEPTEAF
TRBJ2-7,13,TRBV7-8,ASSLSGRLLYEQY
TRBJ1-4,13,TRBV6-2/TRBV6-3,ASSPQGTGGRKLF
TRBJ2-6,16,TRBV9,ASSLGGPPSSGANVLT
TRBJ2-2,14,TRBV5-1,ASNSFPGDGTGELF
TRBJ1-1,14,TRBV5-1,ASSRGTEALKLEAF
TRBJ2-1,15,TRBV4-3,ASSQEELAGEFNEQF
TRBJ2-3,11,TRBV20-1,SASEGSTDTQY
TRBJ2-2,15,TRBV11-2,ASSLGRLAGGAGELF
TRBJ2-2,12,TRBV11-3,ASSLDWGTGELF
TRBJ2-7,9,TRBV12-3/TRBV12-4,VAGSSYEQY
TRBJ2-7,10,TRBV6-2/TRBV6-3,ASSYRFYEQY
TRBJ2-1,14,TRBV5-1,ASSVIRGWRYNEQF
TRBJ2-1,13,TRBV24-1,ATSDPERFDNEQF
TRBJ2-7,11,TRBV24-1,ATGTGRSDEQY
TRBJ2-2,13,TRBV12-3/TRBV12-4,ASSLERGRTGELF
TRBJ2-1,15,TRBV15,ATSRGVLGGYRDEQF
TRBJ2-1,16,TRBV5-1,ASSTDLSRRGSYNEQF
TRBJ2-4,13,TRBV7-9,ASSQTQGVWDIQY
TRBJ1-2,14,TRBV19,ASSLGQFQANYGYT
TRBJ2-2,13,TRBV24-1,ATSDPYSNTGELF
TRBJ2-4,10,TRBV12-3/TRBV12-4,ASTLQGNIQY